This entry features one T cell receptor beta chain sequence. This CDR3 has 15 amino acids. Deletions cut 1 base from V and 5 bases from J, with 12 bases between. Germline-derived CDR1 and CDR2 are SEHNR and FQNEAQ (reference sequence). This specimen comes from a study of control samples from healthy donors and cancer patients. Sequenced by immunoSEQ multiplex PCR; TCRdb stores in-frame clones only, minus some. In the table there are approximately 120,000 clones, around 86% of which are singletons. Sample: blood. The J gene is TRBJ2-1, the V gene TRBV7-9, with a possible D match to TRBD1 (6 bases). The receptor was derived from a man between 35 and 55 years old in good health. The CDR3 nucleotides are TGTGCCAGCAGCTTAGTAACAGGGAAGAACAATGAGCAGTTCTTC. Translated, it gives CASSLVTGKNNEQFF.